The 28 T cell receptor delta chains below come from one sample, sequenced in a study of gamma-delta chains in newborns, infants, children. TCRdb reanalysed the reads via CATT. This sample carries almost 2,000 delta-chain clones, 3% of them seen once, and the ten largest clones take roughly 12%. Sequences were obtained from blood. The source of these receptors is a child in good health.

Details on this clone: This is likely an artifact of a read error, given a far larger clone one base away. The chain links TRDV2 to TRDJ1; 7 bases align to TRDD3. The junction had 16 bases not matched to a gene; V was cut back by 1 base and J by 0 bases. The CDR3 spans 19 residues. Germline V lookup: CDR1 GEAIGNYY, CDR2 EKD. This CDR3 reads CACDTVPTGESHYTDKLIF. The CDR3 DNA reads TGTGCCTGTGACACTGTTCCCACTGGGGAATCCCACTACACCGATAAACTCATCTTT.

As regards this clone: TCRdb's entry gives the protein of a much larger clone, which mismatches this DNA's translation at residue 15, likely from a read error; the protein reported here is translated from the DNA. The CDR3: CACDTAGNGGYFSWGTRQMFF. For the CDR3, the DNA is TGTGCCTGTGACACCGCTGGTAATGGGGGATACTTCTCCTGGGGCACCCGACAGATGTTTTTC. V is TRDV2 and J is TRDJ3; 10 bases align to TRDD3. Looked up from germline, CDR1 is GEAIGNYY and CDR2 is EKD. The CDR3 runs 21 residues.

On this clone itself: A much larger clone differs from this one at a single base, so this may be a read error. V is TRDV2 and J is TRDJ1; tentatively, D is TRDD3 (5 bases). This CDR3 is built from 20 residues. Germline assignment: CDR1 GEAIGNYY and CDR2 EKD. V was pared by 1 base and J by 0 bases, with 26 bases between. The CDR3 sequence is CACDTMTSSRGVHYTDKLIF. Written as DNA, the CDR3 is TGTGCCTGTGACACTATGACTTCTTCACGGGGGGTACATTACACCGATAAACTCATCTTT.

By share, this clone counts as large. This rearrangement joins TRDV2 to TRDJ1, with TRDD3 matching over 11 bases. The CDR3 contains 22 residues. J lost 0 bases, V lost 0 bases, and 20 bases had no gene match. Per germline, CDR1 GEAIGNYY and CDR2 EKD. The CDR3 DNA follows: TGTGCCTGTGACACCGTTGCGACGTACGAACTGGGGGATATGGGGTACACCGATAAACTCATCTTT. The encoded protein is CACDTVATYELGDMGYTDKLIF.

In its sample, this clone is medium-sized. V is TRDV2 and J is TRDJ1; TRDD3 agrees at 8 bases. With 1 base clipped from V and 4 bases from J, the junction kept 10 bases outside the gene matches. Germline CDR1 is GEAIGNYY and CDR2 is EKD. This CDR3 comprises 16 residues. This CDR3 reads CACDTLLGERYDKLIF. Here the CDR3 DNA reads TGTGCCTGTGACACTCTTCTGGGGGAGAGATACGATAAACTCATCTTT.

By frequency in the sample, this clone is large. The V gene is TRDV2, the J gene TRDJ1, with 8 positions matching TRDD3. With V trimmed by 0 bases and J by 0 bases, 20 bases remained unmatched. The germline gives CDR1 GEAIGNYY, CDR2 EKD. This CDR3 contains 21 residues. CDR3 region: CACDTVKYVVGDGRNTDKLIF. CDR3 DNA sequence: TGTGCCTGTGACACCGTCAAGTACGTGGTGGGGGATGGTCGAAACACCGATAAACTCATCTTT.

By sample fraction, this clone is large. Different DNA sequences within this sample yield the same CDR3. This rearrangement joins TRDV2 to TRDJ2; TRDD3 agrees at 12 bases. Germline V lookup: CDR1 GEAIGNYY, CDR2 EKD. The V gene end was trimmed by 0 bases and the J gene end by 4 bases; junction bases not matched to a gene: 11. This CDR3 spans 19 amino acids. This CDR3 reads CACDTAGGYAREKTAQLFF. The CDR3 DNA sequence: TGTGCCTGTGACACCGCTGGGGGATACGCCCGAGAGAAGACAGCACAACTCTTCTTT.

Judged by abundance, this clone is large (0.1 to 1%). Other nucleotide sequences in the sample specify the same CDR3. This sequence joins TRDV2 and TRDJ3, with 8 bases lining up with TRDD3. Germline assignment: CDR1 GEAIGNYY and CDR2 EKD. The CDR3 loop spans 18 amino acids. Trimming at V came to 3 bases and at J to 0 bases, leaving 6 bases not matched to a gene. The CDR3 nucleotides read TGTGCCTGTGACCCTACTGGGGGCCGCTCCTGGGACACCCGACAGATGTTTTTC. Amino acid sequence: CACDPTGGRSWDTRQMFF.

This clone is judged large. The sample carries other DNA sequences with the same CDR3. The rearrangement uses TRDV2 and TRDJ1; 11 bases are shared with TRDD3. Germline CDR1 GEAIGNYY, CDR2 EKD. After removal of 5 bases from V and 0 bases from J, the junction contained 16 bases not matched to a gene. This CDR3 is built from 19 residues. CDR3: CACVPLLGDKRAHTDKLIF. Here the CDR3 DNA reads TGTGCCTGTGTCCCCTTACTGGGGGATAAGAGAGCCCACACCGATAAACTCATCTTT.

As regards this clone: A far larger clone is one base from this, pointing to a likely read error. J is TRDJ1 and V is TRDV2; tentative D call: TRDD3 (6 bases). Matching the DNA to germline supplied the J gene, which TCRdb does not give. Trimming removed 3 bases at V and 0 bases at J, with 16 bases between. This CDR3 is built from 16 residues. Germline V gene data show CDR1 as GEAIGNYY and CDR2 as EKD. Here the CDR3 DNA reads TGTGCCTGTGACCCCATGGGGGGGACTTACACCGATAAACTCATCTTT. Translating it yields CACDPMGGTYTDKLIF.

By proportion, this clone is large. Other nucleotide sequences from this sample produce the same CDR3. The chain has TRDV2 and TRDJ1, with 8 bases matching TRDD3. Germline V gene data show CDR1 as GEAIGNYY and CDR2 as EKD. J was trimmed by 0 bases and V by 1 base; bases with no gene match: 12. The CDR3 runs 18 residues. CDR3 bases: TGTGCCTGTGACACGTTGACTGGGGGGCAGCTGTACACCGATAAACTCATCTTT. Translation gives CACDTLTGGQLYTDKLIF.

In the case of this clone: The mismatch at residue 13 between this DNA's translation and the TCRdb protein of a much larger clone likely reflects a read error; the protein shown is translated from the DNA. The chain couples TRDV2 to TRDJ1, with TRDD3 matching 7 bases. Germline-derived CDR1 and CDR2 are GEAIGNYY and EKD. V dropped 0 bases and J dropped 2; count of bases not matched to a gene: 23. The CDR3 contains 21 residues. The CDR3 loop reads CACDTVNLPGDIGATTDKLIF. The DNA for the CDR3 is TGTGCCTGTGACACCGTCAACCTACCAGGGGATATTGGCGCTACTACCGATAAACTCATCTTT.

Worth noting for this clone: A much larger clone differs by one base, so this may be a read error. Other DNA sequences from this sample encode an identical CDR3 as well. The chain uses TRDV2 and TRDJ3, with TRDD3 matching 10 bases. CDR3 length equals 19 residues. The germline CDR1 and CDR2 sequences are GEAIGNYY and EKD. CDR3 sequence reads: CACDTPATGGSWDTRQMFF. CDR3 coding DNA: TGTGCCTGTGACACCCCAGCCACTGGGGGATCCTGGGACACCCGGCAGATGTTTTTC.

This clone was seen a few times. Given a much more abundant clone one base away, this may be a read error. V is TRDV2 and J is TRDJ1; tentative D call: TRDD3 (6 bases). Germline V gene sequence: CDR1 GEAIGNYY, CDR2 EKD. The CDR3 contains 16 residues. The V end was cut by 3 bases, the J end by 2 bases, with 18 bases between. CDR3 loop: CACDAVGGPPTDKLIF. For the CDR3, the DNA is TGTGCCTGTGACGCCGTGGGGGGCCCCCCAACCGATAAACTCATCTTT.

The table lists this clone with a few counts. Germline and junction disagree at one end, which may indicate a read error. Additional DNA sequences in this sample encode the identical CDR3. The CDR3 is CACDTLFTGGYTDKLIF. The CDR3 bases are TGCGCCTGTGATACCCTTTTTACTGGGGGATACACGGATAAACTCATCTTT. The chain is built from TRDV2 and TRDJ1, with TRDD3 matching 12 bases. This CDR3 region has 17 residues. Per germline, CDR1 GEAIGNYY and CDR2 EKD.

With respect to this clone: Germline and junction disagree at one end, which may indicate a read error. The chain uses TRDV2 and TRDJ1; D unresolved. Germline V gene sequence: CDR1 GEAIGNYY, CDR2 EKD. This CDR3 region has 15 residues. The CDR3 nucleotides are TGTGCCTGTGACACCGTGGGTACGCACACCGATAAACCCATCTTT. Residues: CACDTVGTHTDKPIF.

This clone was detected only a few times. A far larger clone differs by one base, so this is likely a read error. This chain connects TRDV2 to TRDJ1; TRDD3 matches at 10 bases. The V and J ends lost 3 bases and 3 bases, in that order; junction bases with no gene match: 12. In germline, CDR1 is GEAIGNYY, CDR2 EKD. The CDR3 runs 17 residues. CDR3 sequence reads: CACDVLGDSDYPDKLIF. CDR3 in DNA: TGTGCCTGTGACGTACTGGGGGATTCGGACTACCCCGATAAACTCATCTTT.

This clone has more than one count but fewer than ten. A read error may be the cause here, since a much bigger clone is one base away. The rearrangement links TRDV2 to TRDJ1; 9 bases align to TRDD3. Germline CDR1 GEAIGNYY, CDR2 EKD. The CDR3 has 22 residues. V was pared by 3 bases and J by 0 bases, with 25 bases of the junction left unmatched. The CDR3 bases are TGTGCCTGTGACGCCGTCCTTGGCCACGGGCCCGTACTGGGGGACTACACCGATAAACTCATCTTT. It encodes CACDAVLGHGPVLGDYTDKLIF.

This clone was seen more than once but under ten times. This likely stems from a read error, as it lies one base from a far larger clone. The rearrangement uses TRDV2 and TRDJ1; 10 positions match TRDD3. Per the germline V gene, CDR1 is GEAIGNYY and CDR2 is EKD. This CDR3 contains 19 residues. The CDR3 is CACDTVPTGGSHYTDKHIF. In DNA form, the CDR3 reads TGTGCCTGTGACACTGTTCCCACTGGGGGATCCCACTACACCGATAAACACATCTTT.

As concerns this clone: This may arise from a read error, as a much more abundant clone is one base away. Within the sample, other DNA sequences also encode this same CDR3. The chain joins TRDV2 to TRDJ1, with TRDD3 as a possible D gene (6 bases). This CDR3 is 16 amino acids long. V was cut by 7 bases and J by 1 base, with 21 bases left in between. Per the germline V gene, CDR1 is GEAIGNYY and CDR2 is EKD. This CDR3 reads CACDALLGTFTDKLIF. CDR3 in DNA: TGTGCCTGCGACGCCTTACTGGGAACCTTCACCGATAAACTCATCTTT.

This clone is categorized as large. Other DNA variants within this sample encode the same CDR3. The gene calls are TRDV2 and TRDJ1; 10 bases fit TRDD3. The CDR3 is 18 amino acids. The V gene end was trimmed by 0 bases and the J gene end by 0 bases; junction bases not matched to a gene: 9. The germline V gene has CDR1 GEAIGNYY and CDR2 EKD. DNA for the CDR3: TGTGCCTGTGACACCCTTCTTTCTACTGGGGGATACACCGATAAACTCATCTTT. Translated: CACDTLLSTGGYTDKLIF.

As concerns this clone: A read error is possible here, since a much larger clone lies one base away. The V gene is TRDV2, the J gene TRDJ3; the match to TRDD3 covers 8 bases. The CDR3 is made up of 22 amino acids. Germline V lookup: CDR1 GEAIGNYY, CDR2 EKD. The CDR3: CSCDTAQLGVLRNSWDTRQMFF. CDR3 in DNA: TGTTCCTGTGACACCGCCCAACTGGGGGTCCTCCGCAATTCCTGGGACACCCGACAGATGTTTTTC.

This clone was seen a few times. A far more abundant clone sits one base away, making this likely a read error. Other DNA sequences in this specimen translate into the identical CDR3. The chain joins TRDV2 to TRDJ1; D unresolved. The CDR3 has 18 residues. CDR1 is GEAIGNYY and CDR2 is EKD in the germline V gene. CDR3 residues: CACDTVPSGAPTTDKLIF. DNA of the CDR3: TGTGCCTGCGACACCGTACCGTCCGGGGCCCCCACCACCGATAAACTCATCTTT.

This clone was recorded a few times. With only one base between it and a far larger clone, this is likely a read error. Other DNA variants within this sample encode the same CDR3. The V and J genes are TRDV2 and TRDJ1; the D is unclear. Germline-derived CDR1 and CDR2 are GEAIGNYY and EKD. The CDR3 spans 18 residues. The V gene lost 0 bases and the J gene lost 0 bases, with 19 bases spanning the gap. CDR3 region: CACDTVEHRTGYTDKLIF. The CDR3 DNA reads as TGTGCCTGTGACACCGTGGAGCACCGTACAGGGTACACCGATAAACTCATCTTT.

This clone has more than one count but fewer than ten. A much larger clone sits a single nucleotide away, making a read error possible. The genes are TRDV2 and TRDJ2; 12 bases line up with TRDD3. The CDR3 sequence is 19 residues long. The germline V gene has CDR1 GEAIGNYY and CDR2 EKD. With 3 bases clipped from V and 4 bases from J, the junction kept 14 bases outside the gene matches. This CDR3 reads CACDAAGGYAREKTAQLFF. CDR3 bases: TGTGCCTGTGACGCCGCTGGGGGATACGCCCGAGAGAAGACAGCACAACTCTTCTTT.

In the case of this clone: A single base separates this from a much larger clone, so it may be a read error. This chain uses TRDV2 with TRDJ1; 10 positions agree with TRDD3. Germline V gene data show CDR1 as GEAIGNYY and CDR2 as EKD. CDR3 length: 18 residues. J lost 1 base, V lost 5 bases, and 15 bases had no gene match. The CDR3 DNA is TGTGCCTGTGGCAACATGTCAGGGGGGATACGGGGCACCGATAAACTCATCTTT. As protein: CACGNMSGGIRGTDKLIF.

This clone occurred a few times. Since a much larger clone is just one base distant, this may be a read error. The same CDR3 can be traced to other DNA sequences in this sample. The rearrangement uses TRDV2 and TRDJ1; maybe TRDD2 (9 bases). Germline V lookup: CDR1 GEAIGNYY, CDR2 EKD. V lost 4 bases to trimming and J lost 1 base, with 36 bases between them. The CDR3 runs 22 residues. The CDR3 bases are TGTGCCTGTGATCGCCTTCCTACGGTGGTGGGGGATGTAGCCCGCCGCACCGATAAACTCATCTTT. This gives the protein CACDRLPTVVGDVARRTDKLIF.

On this clone itself: Just one base apart from a much larger clone, this may be a read error. The V and J genes are TRDV2 and TRDJ1; 7 positions agree with TRDD3. The CDR3 covers 18 residues. The J segment lost 0 bases and the V segment lost 3 bases, leaving 15 bases of the junction unmatched. CDR1 GEAIGNYY and CDR2 EKD come from the germline V gene. DNA for the CDR3: TGTGCCTGTGACCCCTCGGCCGCATGGGATACAAACACCGATAAACTCATCTTT. As protein: CACDPSAAWDTNTDKLIF.